This passage covers 23 T cell receptor beta chains from one sample sequenced in a study of T cells in tuberculosis. The data were produced by immunoSEQ multiplex PCR, yet TCRdb's version contains in-frame clones alone and is incomplete. The sample lists about 9,200 clones, 94% occurring once. Material: PBMCs. The receptors derive from an adult with tuberculosis.

The chain has TRBV27 and TRBJ1-2; 7 nucleotides agree with TRBD1. V lost 8 bases and J lost 4; bases outside the gene matches: 7. This CDR3 spans 13 amino acids. CDR1 is MNHEY and CDR2 is SMNVEV in the germline V gene (reference sequence). Written as DNA, the CDR3 is TGTGCCAGCGCCCTACAGGGGAGCTATGGCTACACCTTC. Protein sequence: CASALQGSYGYTF.

V gene TRBV4-1 combines with J gene TRBJ2-1; 8 bases are a match to TRBD2. The CDR3 runs to 17 residues. The germline CDR1 and CDR2 sequences are MGHRA and YSYEKL. V trimming: 0 bases; J trimming: 7 bases; junction bases outside the gene matches: 11. The CDR3 loop is CASSQEGRGAIRNEQFF. The DNA of the CDR3 is TGCGCCAGCAGCCAAGAAGGGCGGGGGGCCATTAGGAATGAGCAGTTCTTC.

V usage is TRBV5-6 and J usage is TRBJ2-7; 8 bases match TRBD2. Losses at the gene ends were 0 bases for V and 2 bases for J; bases not matched to a gene: 1. The CDR3 consists of 14 residues. Germline-derived CDR1 and CDR2 are SGHDT and YYEEEE. The chain's CDR3 is CASSLEGLAYEQYF. CDR3 nucleotide sequence: TGTGCCAGCAGCTTGGAGGGACTAGCCTACGAGCAGTACTTC.

The chain employs TRBV4-1 and TRBJ2-1, with D possibly being TRBD2 (7 bases). This CDR3 has 15 residues. Between the trimmed V and J ends, which lost 4 bases and 4 bases, there was a span of 14 bases. Germline V gene sequence: CDR1 MGHRA, CDR2 YSYEKL. The CDR3 loop reads CASSLGGGMYNEQFF. The CDR3 bases are TGCGCCAGCAGCCTGGGAGGGGGGATGTACAATGAGCAGTTCTTC.

This chain joins TRBV27 and TRBJ1-2; D is unresolved. Germline V gene lookup returns CDR1 MNHEY and CDR2 SMNVEV (reference sequence). The CDR3 is made up of 13 amino acids. V was cut by 0 bases and J by 9 bases, with 11 bases left in between. The chain's CDR3 is CASSLSIVGSYTF. CDR3 DNA sequence: TGTGCCAGCAGTTTATCGATCGTCGGGAGCTACACCTTC.

This CDR3 is CAGEWQGQTYEQYF. The CDR3 bases are TGTGCCGGCGAGTGGCAAGGACAGACCTACGAGCAGTACTTC. The rearrangement uses TRBV30 and TRBJ2-7; perhaps TRBD1 as D (6 bases). V was cut by 8 bases and J by 2 bases, with 19 bases left in between. The CDR3 extends over 14 amino acids. Germline V lookup: CDR1 GTSNPN, CDR2 SVGIG (reference sequence).

This chain uses TRBV18 with TRBJ1-5; D gene ambiguous. V was clipped by 3 bases and J by 2 bases, with 11 bases between them. The CDR3 runs 15 residues. Germline loops: CDR1 KGHSH, CDR2 LQKENI. This chain's CDR3 is CASSPAGVGNQPQHF. CDR3 coding DNA: TGTGCCAGCTCACCGGCCGGGGTTGGCAATCAGCCCCAGCATTTT.

The chain recombines TRBV6-5 with TRBJ2-7; TRBD1 is a possible D gene (6 bases). V was cut by 1 base and J by 2 bases, with 15 bases left in between. The germline V gene has CDR1 MNHEY and CDR2 SVGAGI. The CDR3 extends over 16 amino acids. CDR3 sequence: CASSYLGTLPTYEQYF. The CDR3 DNA reads TGTGCCAGCAGTTACTTGGGGACACTTCCCACCTACGAGCAGTACTTC.

The chain carries TRBV19 and TRBJ2-1; 8 nucleotides match TRBD2. The CDR3 sequence is 15 residues long. The germline gives CDR1 LNHDA, CDR2 SQIVND (reference sequence). The V gene end was trimmed by 5 bases and the J gene end by 6 bases; junction bases not matched to a gene: 9. The CDR3 loop reads CASSESGGRGNEQFF. CDR3 nucleotide sequence: TGTGCCAGTAGTGAATCGGGAGGGAGAGGCAATGAGCAGTTCTTC.

J is TRBJ2-7 and V is TRBV19; maybe TRBD1 (5 bases). Looked up from germline, CDR1 is LNHDA and CDR2 is SQIVND (reference sequence). The CDR3 loop spans 14 amino acids. V shed 0 bases and J shed 3 bases, with 9 bases lying between them. The CDR3 region has the DNA TGTGCCAGTAGTATAGATCGGCAGGGCTACGAGCAGTACTTC. Amino acids: CASSIDRQGYEQYF. Based on the CDR3 plus reference TRBV19 and TRBJ2-7, the full variable domain is DGGITQSPKYLFRKEGQNVTLSCEQNLNHDAMYWYRQDPGQGLRLIYYSQIVNDFQKGDIAEGYSVSREKKESFPLTVTSAQKNPTAFYLCASSIDRQGYEQYFGPGTRLTVT.

The V call is TRBV19, the J call TRBJ2-3; TRBD2 matches at 13 bases. After removal of 4 bases from V and 2 bases from J, the junction contained 3 bases not matched to a gene. Germline CDR1 reads LNHDA; CDR2 reads SQIVND (reference sequence). The CDR3 extends over 16 amino acids. The CDR3 here is CASSTGLAGVTDTQYF. The CDR3 DNA is TGTGCCAGTAGTACCGGACTAGCGGGGGTCACAGATACGCAGTATTTT.

Notes on this clone: One end of the junction is discordant with germline, which a read error may explain. This chain links TRBV5-6 with TRBJ2-7, with D perhaps TRBD1 (6 bases). CDR1 is SGHDT, CDR2 YYEEEE, per germline. This CDR3 spans 9 amino acids. The CDR3 coding sequence is TGTGCCAGCAACTTCAGGGGTAGGTTC. It specifies CASNFRGRF.

J is TRBJ2-2 and V is TRBV9; 8 bases agree with TRBD2. The CDR3 is 17 amino acids. Germline-derived CDR1 and CDR2 are SGDLS and YYNGEE. The ends lost 0 bases at V and 4 bases at J; junction bases unmatched: 8. CDR3 residues: CASSVEGSGTPTGELFF. CDR3 bases: TGTGCCAGCAGCGTAGAGGGTAGCGGGACCCCCACCGGGGAGCTGTTTTTT.

The chain joins TRBV5-1 to TRBJ2-3; 7 positions match TRBD2. CDR3 length equals 12 residues. Germline trimming cut 9 bases from V and 1 base from J; bases unmatched to any gene: 2. From germline, CDR1 is SGHRS and CDR2 YFSETQ. CDR3 in DNA: TGCGCCACCGCGGGGGGCACAGATACGCAGTATTTT. Translation: CATAGGTDTQYF.

The chain is built from TRBV6-5 and TRBJ1-2; the match to TRBD1 covers 7 bases. J gave up 4 bases and V 5 bases, and 7 bases lay outside the gene matches. The CDR3 extends over 14 amino acids. Per germline, CDR1 MNHEY and CDR2 SVGAGI. CDR3 residues: CASSPSGTVYGYTF. In DNA, the CDR3 is TGTGCCAGCAGTCCTTCCGGGACAGTCTATGGCTACACCTTC.

This clone was found once. The gene calls are TRBV27 and TRBJ2-7, with D possibly TRBD2 on 6 matching bases. Trimming removed 6 bases from V and 4 bases from J, with 13 bases in between. Germline CDR1 is MNHEY and CDR2 is SMNVEV (reference sequence). This CDR3 has 13 residues. CDR3 nucleotides: TGTGCCAGCAGAGCGGCTAGCGATTACGAGCAGTACTTC. It translates to CASRAASDYEQYF.

The V and J genes are TRBV7-8 and TRBJ2-5; 8 nucleotides match TRBD1. The V segment lost 4 bases and the J segment 2 bases; nucleotides outside the gene matches: 6. The CDR3 is 15 amino acids. The germline CDR1 and CDR2 sequences are SGHVS and FQNEAQ. The CDR3 region is CASSWTGSGQETQYF. As DNA, the CDR3 is TGTGCCAGCAGCTGGACAGGGTCGGGACAAGAGACCCAGTACTTC.

The rearrangement uses TRBV19 and TRBJ2-3; D perhaps matches TRBD2 (5 bases). The CDR3 consists of 13 residues. Trimming cost V 6 bases and J 4 bases, with 11 bases left between them. From germline, CDR1 is LNHDA and CDR2 SQIVND (reference sequence). CDR3 bases: TGTGCCAGTAGCCTCGAGGGTTCAGATACGCAGTATTTT. This encodes CASSLEGSDTQYF. Filled out from reference TRBV19 and TRBJ2-3, the complete variable domain reads DGGITQSPKYLFRKEGQNVTLSCEQNLNHDAMYWYRQDPGQGLRLIYYSQIVNDFQKGDIAEGYSVSREKKESFPLTVTSAQKNPTAFYLCASSLEGSDTQYFGPGTRLTVL.

The chain uses TRBV7-2 and TRBJ2-6, with 10 bases that match TRBD2. The CDR3 sequence is 18 residues long. Germline V gene data show CDR1 as SGHTA and CDR2 as FQGNSA. Trimming cost V 6 bases and J 2 bases; bases outside gene matches: 10. CDR3 sequence: CASSNSGRSSPGANVLTF. CDR3 in DNA: TGTGCCAGCAGTAATAGCGGGAGGAGTAGTCCTGGGGCCAACGTCCTGACTTTC.

The chain is built from TRBV6-1 and TRBJ2-7, with 7 positions matching TRBD1. CDR3 length equals 14 residues. Germline V CDR1 and CDR2: MNHNS, SASEGT. J was trimmed by 0 bases and V by 7 bases; bases with no gene match: 6. CDR3 in DNA: TGTGCCAGCACTCGAGGGGACAGCTCCTACGAGCAGTACTTC. Encoded protein: CASTRGDSSYEQYF.

Here the CDR3 reads CASSVPARAADNNEQFF. Here the CDR3 DNA reads TGTGCCAGCAGCGTACCGGCACGAGCGGCCGACAACAATGAGCAGTTCTTC. This chain links TRBV9 with TRBJ2-1, with D possibly TRBD2 on 5 matching bases. Germline assignment: CDR1 SGDLS and CDR2 YYNGEE. The CDR3 totals 17 residues. V lost 1 base and J 5 bases, leaving 19 bases between the germline ends.

The V call is TRBV5-1, the J call TRBJ2-3, with TRBD2 matching 15 bases. The V and J ends lost 2 bases and 8 bases, in that order; junction bases with no gene match: 3. This CDR3 has 15 residues. Germline V lookup: CDR1 SGHRS, CDR2 YFSETQ. The CDR3 DNA follows: TGCGCCAGCAGCTTCGCGGGACTAGCGGGGGGTACGCAGTATTTT. It codes for CASSFAGLAGGTQYF.

The V call is TRBV5-4, the J call TRBJ2-3; no reliable D call. The germline V and J ends were trimmed by 1 base and 0 bases, with 9 bases remaining between them. Germline loops: CDR1 SGHNT, CDR2 YYREEE (reference sequence). The CDR3 consists of 15 residues. The CDR3 DNA is TGTGCCAGCAGCTTGCTCGTGGAGAGCACAGATACGCAGTATTTT. Translating it yields CASSLLVESTDTQYF.